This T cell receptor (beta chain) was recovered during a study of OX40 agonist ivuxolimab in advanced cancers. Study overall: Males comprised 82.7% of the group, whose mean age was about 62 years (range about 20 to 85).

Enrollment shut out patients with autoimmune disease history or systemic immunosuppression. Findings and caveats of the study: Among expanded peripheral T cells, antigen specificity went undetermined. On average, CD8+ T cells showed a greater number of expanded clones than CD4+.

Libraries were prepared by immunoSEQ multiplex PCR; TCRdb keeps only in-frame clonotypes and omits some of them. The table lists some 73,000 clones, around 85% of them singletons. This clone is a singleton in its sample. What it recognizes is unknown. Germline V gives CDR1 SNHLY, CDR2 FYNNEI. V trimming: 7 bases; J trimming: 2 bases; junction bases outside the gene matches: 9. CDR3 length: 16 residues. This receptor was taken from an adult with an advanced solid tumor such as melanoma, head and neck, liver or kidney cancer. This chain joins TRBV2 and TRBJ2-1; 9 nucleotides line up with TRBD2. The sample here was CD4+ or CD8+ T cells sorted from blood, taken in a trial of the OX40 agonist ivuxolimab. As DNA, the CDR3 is TGTGCCAGCATCCGGAGGCTAGCGGGAACCTACAATGAGCAGTTCTTC. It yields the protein CASIRRLAGTYNEQFF.